Listed below are T cell receptor beta chains from one sample, sequenced in a study of T cells after yellow fever vaccination. MiXCR was run by TCRdb on the 5' RACE reads, yielding one entry per CDR3 protein. The sample shows roughly 56,000 distinct CDR3 sequences, about 5.6% of them seen only once. The material sequenced was PBMCs, either bulk or a sorted T-cell subset (CD4+, CD8+, memory, or dextramer-sorted; not recorded which), taken on the day of the yellow fever booster vaccination. Receptor source: a man aged 18 to 35 who received the YFV17D yellow fever vaccine. Each CDR3 is given with its conserved first and last residue. The D gene is left open where the match is weak. Clone size is shown for a subset of rows, as once, few, many or a class of expanded clone.

D gene: -
J gene: TRBJ2-3
clone size: many
V gene: TRBV5-1
CDR3 DNA: TGCGCCAGCAGCCCAGGAAGATCTAGCGGCACAGATACGCAGTATTTT
CDR3 protein: CASSPGRSSGTDTQYF

D gene: -
J gene: TRBJ1-5
clone size: many
V gene: TRBV7-9
CDR3 DNA: TGTGCCAGCAGCTCTGACCAGGCTTATAGCAATCAGCCCCAGCATTTT
CDR3 protein: CASSSDQAYSNQPQHF

D gene: -
J gene: TRBJ2-4
clone size: few
V gene: TRBV11-2
CDR3 DNA: TGTGCCAGCAGCTTGGGGGAGGCAGCCAAAAACATTCAGTACTTC
CDR3 protein: CASSLGEAAKNIQYF

D gene: TRBD2
J gene: TRBJ2-2
clone size: -
V gene: TRBV24-1
CDR3 DNA: TGTGCCACCAGTGATCTTACTAGCGGGGTCGCGAACACCGGGGAGCTGTTTTTT
CDR3 protein: CATSDLTSGVANTGELFF

D gene: -
J gene: TRBJ2-4
clone size: many
V gene: TRBV5-6
CDR3 DNA: TGTGCCAGCGAGACGGGACACCTATTAGCCAAAAACATTCAGTACTTC
CDR3 protein: CASETGHLLAKNIQYF

D gene: -
J gene: TRBJ1-2
clone size: many
V gene: TRBV10-3
CDR3 DNA: TGTGCCATCAGTGATGAGGGCGGGTCCTATGGCTACACCTTC
CDR3 protein: CAISDEGGSYGYTF

D gene: TRBD2
J gene: TRBJ2-7
clone size: few
V gene: TRBV5-1
CDR3 DNA: TGCGCCAGCAGCTTGTTTCCTAGCGGGTACTACGAGCAGTACTTC
CDR3 protein: CASSLFPSGYYEQYF

D gene: -
J gene: TRBJ1-1
clone size: -
V gene: TRBV7-3
CDR3 DNA: TGTGCCAGCAGCTTAGGGGGGACGGGCACTGAAGCTTTCTTT
CDR3 protein: CASSLGGTGTEAFF

D gene: -
J gene: TRBJ2-1
clone size: many
V gene: TRBV5-1
CDR3 DNA: TGCGCCAGCAGCTTGGTAGGAGGGTACAATGAGCAGTTCTTC
CDR3 protein: CASSLVGGYNEQFF

D gene: -
J gene: TRBJ2-5
clone size: few
V gene: TRBV5-1
CDR3 DNA: TGCGCCAGCAGCCCATTGGACAACCAAGAGACCCAGTACTTC
CDR3 protein: CASSPLDNQETQYF

D gene: -
J gene: TRBJ2-3
clone size: many
V gene: TRBV27
CDR3 DNA: TGTGCCAGCAGGCGTCCTGGGGATACGCAGTATTTT
CDR3 protein: CASRRPGDTQYF

D gene: -
J gene: TRBJ1-4
clone size: -
V gene: TRBV12-3/TRBV12-4
CDR3 DNA: TGTGCCAGCAGTTATAGGGGGGGCGGTGAAAAACTGTTTTTT
CDR3 protein: CASSYRGGGEKLFF

D gene: -
J gene: TRBJ2-3
clone size: many
V gene: TRBV29-1
CDR3 DNA: TGCAGCGGCAGTATAGATACGCAGTATTTT
CDR3 protein: CSGSIDTQYF

D gene: -
J gene: TRBJ2-5
clone size: -
V gene: TRBV7-9
CDR3 DNA: TGTGCCAGCCAGGTTTACTCTGAGACCCAGTACTTC
CDR3 protein: CASQVYSETQYF

D gene: -
J gene: TRBJ2-1
clone size: -
V gene: TRBV19
CDR3 DNA: TGTGCCAGTACACTTAGCTGGGGGGTCCTCAATGAGCAGTTCTTC
CDR3 protein: CASTLSWGVLNEQFF

D gene: -
J gene: TRBJ2-1
clone size: -
V gene: TRBV6-2/TRBV6-3
CDR3 DNA: TGTGCCAGCAGTTACTCACTCGAGGCGGGGTATTACAATGAGCAGTTCTTC
CDR3 protein: CASSYSLEAGYYNEQFF

D gene: TRBD2
J gene: TRBJ2-5
clone size: -
V gene: TRBV5-4
CDR3 DNA: TGTGCCAGCAGCCCGACCGGGGCGGGAGTAGAGACCCAGTACTTC
CDR3 protein: CASSPTGAGVETQYF

D gene: -
J gene: TRBJ2-5
clone size: few
V gene: TRBV20-1
CDR3 DNA: TGCAGTGCTAGACCCAGCGGGGAGACCCAGTACTTC
CDR3 protein: CSARPSGETQYF

D gene: TRBD2
J gene: TRBJ2-1
clone size: few
V gene: TRBV14
CDR3 DNA: TGTGCCAGCAGCCAAGCCCGCTTCCTAGCGGGGAGATACAATGAGCAGTTCTTC
CDR3 protein: CASSQARFLAGRYNEQFF

D gene: -
J gene: TRBJ2-7
clone size: -
V gene: TRBV4-3
CDR3 DNA: TGCGCCAGCAGCCAGGACAGATCCTACGAGCAGTACTTC
CDR3 protein: CASSQDRSYEQYF

D gene: -
J gene: TRBJ1-2
clone size: -
V gene: TRBV4-1
CDR3 DNA: TGCGCCAGCAGCCAACCTCCCGGGACACCCAGGTGGGGATTCTATGGCTACACCTTC
CDR3 protein: CASSQPPGTPRWGFYGYTF

D gene: -
J gene: TRBJ1-1
clone size: -
V gene: TRBV7-2
CDR3 DNA: TGTGCCAGCAGCTTAGACGGGAGGGACACTGAAGCTTTCTTT
CDR3 protein: CASSLDGRDTEAFF

D gene: -
J gene: TRBJ1-6
clone size: few
V gene: TRBV16
CDR3 DNA: TGTGCCAGCAGCCGATCCGGGGGGCTTTCACCCCTCCACTTT
CDR3 protein: CASSRSGGLSPLHF

D gene: -
J gene: TRBJ2-7
clone size: -
V gene: TRBV15
CDR3 DNA: TGTGCCACCAGCACCTACAGGGGACTCGAGCAGTACTTC
CDR3 protein: CATSTYRGLEQYF

D gene: TRBD1
J gene: TRBJ1-1
clone size: many
V gene: TRBV7-6
CDR3 DNA: TGTGCCAGCAGCTTAGGACAGGGGGCTGCGAACACTGAAGCTTTCTTT
CDR3 protein: CASSLGQGAANTEAFF

D gene: TRBD1
J gene: TRBJ2-3
clone size: many
V gene: TRBV6-5
CDR3 DNA: TGTGCCAGCAGTTGGACAGGGGGGCCCACAGATACGCAGTATTTT
CDR3 protein: CASSWTGGPTDTQYF

D gene: -
J gene: TRBJ2-1
clone size: few
V gene: TRBV7-2
CDR3 DNA: TGTGCCAGCAGCCCCTGGGGCCGAGACAATGAGCAGTTCTTC
CDR3 protein: CASSPWGRDNEQFF

D gene: TRBD2
J gene: TRBJ2-3
clone size: few
V gene: TRBV5-4
CDR3 DNA: TGTGCCAGCAGCTCTGCCTCTAGCGGGAGAACAGATACGCAGTATTTT
CDR3 protein: CASSSASSGRTDTQYF

D gene: -
J gene: TRBJ1-2
clone size: many
V gene: TRBV29-1
CDR3 DNA: TGCAGCGTTGCAGGGACCTATGGCTACACCTTC
CDR3 protein: CSVAGTYGYTF

D gene: -
J gene: TRBJ2-1
clone size: many
V gene: TRBV9
CDR3 DNA: TGTGCCAGCAGCGTTACGGGGTCCTCCTACAATGAGCAGTTCTTC
CDR3 protein: CASSVTGSSYNEQFF

D gene: -
J gene: TRBJ1-2
clone size: few
V gene: TRBV28
CDR3 DNA: TGTGCCAGCACCAATAACTATGGCTACACCTTC
CDR3 protein: CASTNNYGYTF

D gene: TRBD2
J gene: TRBJ2-1
clone size: many
V gene: TRBV10-2
CDR3 DNA: TGCGCCAGCATGGGGACTAGCGGGGACAATGAGCAGTTCTTC
CDR3 protein: CASMGTSGDNEQFF

D gene: TRBD1
J gene: TRBJ2-1
clone size: -
V gene: TRBV18
CDR3 DNA: TGTGCCAGCTCACCACGACTCCTAAAGGGGGCGGTTGAGCAGTTCTTC
CDR3 protein: CASSPRLLKGAVEQFF

D gene: -
J gene: TRBJ1-3
clone size: -
V gene: TRBV4-2
CDR3 DNA: TGTGCCAGCAGCCTAGCCATACATCAGGGTCCTGCCGTGGGAAACACCATATATTTT
CDR3 protein: CASSLAIHQGPAVGNTIYF

D gene: -
J gene: TRBJ1-1
clone size: -
V gene: TRBV6-5
CDR3 DNA: TGTGCCAGCAGTTACGGAACGACACAGAACACTGATGCTTTCTTT
CDR3 protein: CASSYGTTQNTDAFF

D gene: -
J gene: TRBJ1-2
clone size: many
V gene: TRBV6-2/TRBV6-3
CDR3 DNA: TGTGCCAGCACTACCGGCGGGGGCGGCTACACCTTC
CDR3 protein: CASTTGGGGYTF

D gene: -
J gene: TRBJ1-2
clone size: few
V gene: TRBV10-3
CDR3 DNA: TGTGCCATCAGTGGCCACAGGGAGGAGTATGGCTACACCTTC
CDR3 protein: CAISGHREEYGYTF

D gene: -
J gene: TRBJ1-4
clone size: many
V gene: TRBV4-2
CDR3 DNA: TGTGCCAGCAGCCAAGAAGTTTCAGGGTACTGGGAAAAACTGTTTTTT
CDR3 protein: CASSQEVSGYWEKLFF

D gene: -
J gene: TRBJ2-1
clone size: many
V gene: TRBV24-1
CDR3 DNA: TGTGCCACCAGTGATACGGGGTTTTTGGAGCAGTTCTTC
CDR3 protein: CATSDTGFLEQFF

D gene: -
J gene: TRBJ1-1
clone size: many
V gene: TRBV5-1
CDR3 DNA: TGCGCTATCCTCCTAGCCACAGCTGAAGCTTTCTTT
CDR3 protein: CAILLATAEAFF

D gene: -
J gene: TRBJ2-1
clone size: few
V gene: TRBV10-3
CDR3 DNA: TGTGCCATCAGTGCAACTACCGGGGGCAATGAGCAGTTCTTC
CDR3 protein: CAISATTGGNEQFF

D gene: -
J gene: TRBJ2-3
clone size: many
V gene: TRBV12-3/TRBV12-4
CDR3 DNA: TGTGCCAGCAGGGGCCCGGCCGGGACAGATACGCAGTATTTT
CDR3 protein: CASRGPAGTDTQYF

D gene: TRBD2
J gene: TRBJ2-1
clone size: few
V gene: TRBV7-2
CDR3 DNA: TGTGCCAGCAGCCGCATTCCGGGGGGTGAGCAGTTCTTC
CDR3 protein: CASSRIPGGEQFF

D gene: -
J gene: TRBJ2-5
clone size: few
V gene: TRBV12-3/TRBV12-4
CDR3 DNA: TGTGCCAGCAGTTTTGGGGCAGGGGTCTCAGAGACCCAGTACTTC
CDR3 protein: CASSFGAGVSETQYF

D gene: -
J gene: TRBJ2-7
clone size: few
V gene: TRBV16
CDR3 DNA: TGTGCCAGCAGCCAATATGGGGCACACTACGAGCAGTACTTC
CDR3 protein: CASSQYGAHYEQYF

D gene: TRBD1
J gene: TRBJ2-7
clone size: many
V gene: TRBV7-3
CDR3 DNA: TGTGCCAGCAGCCAGGGGGTTACCTACGAGCAGTACTTC
CDR3 protein: CASSQGVTYEQYF

D gene: -
J gene: TRBJ2-5
clone size: few
V gene: TRBV3-1
CDR3 DNA: TGTGCCAGCAGCCAAGGTGGATGGCAAGAGACCCAGTACTTC
CDR3 protein: CASSQGGWQETQYF

D gene: TRBD2
J gene: TRBJ2-3
clone size: few
V gene: TRBV5-1
CDR3 DNA: TGCGCCAGCAGCTTGACCGGACTAGCGGGGGGCGCCAGCACAGATACGCAGTATTTT
CDR3 protein: CASSLTGLAGGASTDTQYF

D gene: -
J gene: TRBJ2-5
clone size: -
V gene: TRBV7-3
CDR3 DNA: TGTGCCAGCAGCTTATGGGGGGGCGCGGAAGAGACCCAGTACTTC
CDR3 protein: CASSLWGGAEETQYF

D gene: -
J gene: TRBJ2-1
clone size: few
V gene: TRBV13
CDR3 DNA: TGTGCCAGCAGCTTAGGGGGAATCGATGAGCAGTTCTTC
CDR3 protein: CASSLGGIDEQFF

D gene: TRBD2
J gene: TRBJ2-5
clone size: -
V gene: TRBV10-3
CDR3 DNA: TGTGCCATCAGAGAGCGGGGCCAAGAGACCCAGTACTTC
CDR3 protein: CAIRERGQETQYF

D gene: TRBD1
J gene: TRBJ2-2
clone size: -
V gene: TRBV9
CDR3 DNA: TGTGCCAGCAGCGAGTGGGACAGGACGAACACCGGGGAGCTGTTTTTT
CDR3 protein: CASSEWDRTNTGELFF

D gene: -
J gene: TRBJ1-6
clone size: -
V gene: TRBV12-3/TRBV12-4
CDR3 DNA: TGTGCCAGCAGTTTCACAAGATATAATTCACCCCTCCACTTT
CDR3 protein: CASSFTRYNSPLHF

D gene: -
J gene: TRBJ1-2
clone size: many
V gene: TRBV7-5
CDR3 DNA: -
CDR3 protein: CISVPDGDTNYGYTF

D gene: -
J gene: TRBJ1-1
clone size: -
V gene: TRBV19
CDR3 DNA: TGTGCCAGTAAGTGGCAGGGCGGTTCGAACACTGAAGCTTTCTTT
CDR3 protein: CASKWQGGSNTEAFF

D gene: TRBD1
J gene: TRBJ1-4
clone size: few
V gene: TRBV20-1
CDR3 DNA: TGCAGTGCATGGACGACAGGGACCAGGGAAAAACTGTTTTTT
CDR3 protein: CSAWTTGTREKLFF

D gene: TRBD2
J gene: TRBJ2-3
clone size: few
V gene: TRBV24-1
CDR3 DNA: TGTGCCACCAGTGCGGCGGGGGTTACCACAGATACGCAGTATTTT
CDR3 protein: CATSAAGVTTDTQYF

D gene: -
J gene: TRBJ2-6
clone size: many
V gene: TRBV20-1
CDR3 DNA: TGCAGTGCTAGAGATCTCGAAATCTTCAACGTCCTGACTTTC
CDR3 protein: CSARDLEIFNVLTF